A selection of T cell receptor beta chains follows, all from one sample in a study of blood T cell repertoires in COVID-19. Profiled with immunoSEQ multiplex PCR; TCRdb holds only in-frame clones, not every one. The data contain 250,000 to 400,000 clones, almost 90% of them singletons. Specimen: peripheral blood. The receptors derive from a woman aged 25 to 39 with COVID-19, enrolled during active disease. The CDR3 runs from the conserved cysteine through the conserved F or W. The order of the fields is D gene, J gene, V gene, clone size, CDR3 protein, CDR3 DNA. A D gene is named only where the DNA matches it firmly. Not every row has a clone size; where given, it reads once, few, many or a size class.

>TRBD1|TRBJ1-2|TRBV28|NA
CASSFYATGSYTF
TGTGCCAGCAGTTTTTACGCGACAGGGAGCTACACCTTC
>TRBD1|TRBJ1-2|TRBV9|few
CASSPTTGDSYGYTF
TGTGCCAGCAGCCCTACGACAGGGGATAGCTATGGCTACACCTTC
>NA|TRBJ1-6|TRBV5-1|once
CASSPGEQSPLHF
TGCGCCAGCAGCCCAGGGGAACAGTCACCCCTCCACTTT
>TRBD2|TRBJ2-3|TRBV5-1|NA
CASSSFSGSRTDTQYF
TGCGCCAGCAGCTCCTTTAGCGGGAGCCGCACAGATACGCAGTATTTT
>NA|TRBJ1-1|TRBV30|NA
CACVAGARFTEAFF
TGTGCCTGCGTCGCGGGCGCCCGGTTTACTGAAGCTTTCTTT
>NA|TRBJ2-2|TRBV28|NA
CAIGGDTGELFF
TGTGCCATAGGGGGGGACACCGGGGAGCTGTTTTTT
>NA|TRBJ2-1|TRBV18|once
CASSPDSRRSYNEQFF
TGTGCCAGCTCACCGGACAGTAGACGCTCCTACAATGAGCAGTTCTTC
>NA|TRBJ2-7|TRBV2|NA
CASSGQNQYF
TGTGCCAGCAGTGGACAGAATCAGTACTTC
>NA|TRBJ1-3|TRBV28|NA
CASSFGAGGNTIYF
TGTGCCAGCAGTTTTGGGGCCGGAGGAAACACCATATATTTT
>NA|TRBJ1-1|TRBV5-1|NA
CASSLVAGIMNTEAFF
TGCGCCAGCAGCTTGGTGGCAGGGATTATGAACACTGAAGCTTTCTTT
>NA|TRBJ2-6|TRBV20-1|NA
CSASTEQGDLHGANVLTF
TGCAGTGCTAGTACAGAACAGGGAGATTTGCATGGGGCCAACGTCCTGACTTTC
>TRBD1|TRBJ2-7|TRBV5-1|NA
CASSSGQGSYEQYF
TGCGCCAGCTCATCTGGACAGGGATCCTACGAGCAGTACTTC
>TRBD2|TRBJ2-7|TRBV27|few
CASSRGTSGTGTTYEQYF
TGTGCCAGCAGCCGCGGGACTAGCGGGACCGGTACCACCTACGAGCAGTACTTC
>NA|TRBJ1-3|TRBV10-2|NA
CASSGRLSQGSGNTIYF
TGCGCCAGCAGTGGGCGTCTAAGTCAGGGCTCTGGAAACACCATATATTTT
>TRBD2|TRBJ2-7|TRBV25-1|NA
CASSEYKAGPGSYEQYF
TGTGCCAGCAGTGAATATAAAGCGGGGCCGGGGTCCTACGAGCAGTACTTC
>TRBD2|TRBJ2-1|TRBV6-1|NA
CASSETGTSVDNEQFF
TGTGCCAGCAGTGAAACCGGGACTAGCGTAGACAATGAGCAGTTCTTC
>NA|TRBJ2-3|TRBV30|NA
CAWSRGFGSTDTQYF
TGTGCCTGGAGTCGGGGTTTCGGTAGCACAGATACGCAGTATTTT
>NA|TRBJ1-1|TRBV10-3|NA
CAISEDFPSTEAFF
TGTGCCATCAGTGAGGACTTCCCGAGCACTGAAGCTTTCTTT
>NA|TRBJ2-1|TRBV7-7|few
CASSPDSYNEQFF
TGTGCCAGCAGCCCTGACAGTTACAATGAGCAGTTCTTC
>TRBD2|TRBJ2-2|TRBV24-1|NA
CATSESGGRSTGELFF
TGTGCCACCAGTGAATCGGGAGGGCGTAGCACCGGGGAGCTGTTTTTT
>TRBD1|TRBJ2-7|TRBV5-5|NA
CASSFDPSGGYEQYF
TGTGCCAGCAGCTTCGACCCCTCAGGGGGCTACGAGCAGTACTTC
>NA|TRBJ2-2|TRBV6-5|NA
CASSPSVPNTGELFF
TGTGCCAGCAGTCCCAGCGTACCGAACACCGGGGAGCTGTTTTTT
>TRBD2|TRBJ2-3|TRBV3-1/TRBV3-2|NA
CASSQGPSGRAEDTQYF
TGTGCCAGCAGCCAAGGTCCTAGCGGGAGGGCTGAAGATACGCAGTATTTT
>TRBD1|TRBJ1-1|TRBV10-1|NA
CASSATGGTEAFF
TGCGCCAGCAGTGCAACAGGGGGCACTGAAGCTTTCTTT
>TRBD1|TRBJ1-2|TRBV30|NA
CAWSHDPGQGGYTF
TGTGCCTGGAGTCACGATCCGGGACAGGGGGGCTACACCTTC